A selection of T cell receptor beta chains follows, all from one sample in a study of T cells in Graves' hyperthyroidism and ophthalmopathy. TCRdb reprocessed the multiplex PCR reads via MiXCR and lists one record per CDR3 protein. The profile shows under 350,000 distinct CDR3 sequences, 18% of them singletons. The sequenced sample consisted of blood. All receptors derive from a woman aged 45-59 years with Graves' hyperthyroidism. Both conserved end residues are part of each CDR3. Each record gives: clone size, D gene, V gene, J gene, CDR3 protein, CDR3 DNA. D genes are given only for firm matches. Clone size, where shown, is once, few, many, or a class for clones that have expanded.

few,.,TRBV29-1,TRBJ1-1,CSALTWDTSNTEAFF,TGCAGCGCCCTCACGTGGGACACCTCGAACACTGAAGCTTTCTTT
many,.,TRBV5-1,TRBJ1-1,CASSLSTGFTEAFF,TGCGCCAGCAGCTTATCTACAGGGTTCACTGAAGCTTTCTTT
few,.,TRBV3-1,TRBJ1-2,CASSQIGTGSYGYTF,TGTGCCAGCAGCCAGATCGGTACAGGGTCCTATGGCTACACCTTC
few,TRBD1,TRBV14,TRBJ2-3,CASSRGGGDTQYF,TGTGCCAGCAGCCGAGGGGGCGGAGATACGCAGTATTTT
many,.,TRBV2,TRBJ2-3,CASSESGTDTQYF,TGTGCCAGCAGTGAAAGCGGCACAGATACGCAGTATTTT
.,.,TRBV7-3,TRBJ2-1,CASSLNGGDNEQFF,TGTGCCAGCAGCTTAAATGGGGGCGATAATGAGCAGTTCTTC
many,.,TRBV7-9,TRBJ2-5,CASSYEPPQETQYF,TGTGCCAGCAGCTACGAGCCTCCTCAAGAGACCCAGTACTTC
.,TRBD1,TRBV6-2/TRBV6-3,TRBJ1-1,CASKKDRDTEAFF,TGTGCCAGCAAAAAGGACAGGGACACTGAAGCTTTCTTT
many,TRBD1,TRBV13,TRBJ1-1,CASSLRQGLPEAFF,TGTGCCAGCAGCTTACGACAGGGGCTCCCTGAAGCTTTCTTT
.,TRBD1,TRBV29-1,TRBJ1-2,CSAGQETYGYTF,TGCAGCGCAGGACAGGAAACCTATGGCTACACCTTC
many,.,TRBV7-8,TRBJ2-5,CASSLRVSEGETQYF,TGTGCCAGCAGCTTACGGGTCTCGGAGGGGGAGACCCAGTACTTC
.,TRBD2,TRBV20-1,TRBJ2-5,CSGGWGGVETQYF,TGCAGTGGAGGGTGGGGGGGAGTAGAGACCCAGTACTTC
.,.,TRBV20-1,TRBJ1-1,CSARAQLNTEAFF,TGCAGTGCTAGAGCCCAATTGAACACTGAAGCTTTCTTT
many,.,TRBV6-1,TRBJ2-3,CASSEPGLGTDTQYF,TGTGCCAGCAGTGAACCTGGGCTTGGGACAGATACGCAGTATTTT
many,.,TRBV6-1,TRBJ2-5,CATTPPGLQETQYF,TGTGCCACCACTCCTCCGGGACTCCAAGAGACCCAGTACTTC
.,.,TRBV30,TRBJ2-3,CAWSVNSATDTQYF,TGTGCCTGGAGTGTTAATAGCGCCACAGATACGCAGTATTTT
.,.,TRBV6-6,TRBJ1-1,CASSYGNLNTEAFF,TGTGCCAGCAGTTACGGGAACCTGAACACTGAAGCTTTCTTT
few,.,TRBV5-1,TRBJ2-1,CASSYPSGGAVLYNEQFF,TGCGCCAGCAGCTATCCCTCTGGCGGGGCTGTACTCTACAATGAGCAGTTCTTC
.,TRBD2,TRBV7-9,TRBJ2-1,CASSFGRPGGEQFF,TGTGCCAGCAGCTTTGGACGACCGGGGGGTGAGCAGTTCTTC
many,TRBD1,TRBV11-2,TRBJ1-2,CASRPTLQGGYTF,TGTGCCAGCAGACCTACCCTACAGGGGGGCTACACCTTC
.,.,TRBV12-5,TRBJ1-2,CASGTTPVEGGYTF,TGTGCTAGTGGCACCACTCCGGTAGAAGGTGGCTACACCTTC
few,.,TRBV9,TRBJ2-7,CASSVGGTWDEQYF,TGTGCCAGCAGCGTAGGTGGGACGTGGGACGAGCAGTACTTC
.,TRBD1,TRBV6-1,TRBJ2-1,CASSDAPGGSYNEQFF,TGTGCCAGCAGTGATGCTCCAGGGGGCTCCTACAATGAGCAGTTCTTC
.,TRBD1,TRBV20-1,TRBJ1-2,CSARVTGDNYGYTF,TGCAGTGCTAGAGTGACAGGGGATAACTATGGCTACACCTTC
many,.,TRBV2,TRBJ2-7,CASARVAHSYEQYF,TGTGCCAGCGCCAGGGTAGCCCATTCCTACGAGCAGTACTTC
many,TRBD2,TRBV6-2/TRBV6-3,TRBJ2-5,CASSPSGRHQETQYF,TGTGCCAGCAGCCCTAGCGGGAGGCACCAAGAGACCCAGTACTTC
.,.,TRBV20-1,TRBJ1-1,CSASSPGTMNTEAFF,TGCAGTGCTAGCTCCCCCGGGACAATGAACACTGAAGCTTTCTTT
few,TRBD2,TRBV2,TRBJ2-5,CASSDRLTGGREQETQYF,TGTGCCAGCAGTGACAGGCTCACGGGAGGACGGGAACAAGAGACCCAGTACTTC
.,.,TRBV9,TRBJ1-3,CASSPGGLPSSGNTIYF,TGTGCCAGCAGCCCGGGGGGGCTTCCCAGCTCTGGAAACACCATATATTTT
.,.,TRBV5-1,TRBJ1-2,CASGPGERRYGYTF,TGCGCCAGCGGACCCGGGGAGCGCCGCTATGGCTACACCTTC
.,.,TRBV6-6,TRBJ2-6,CASSYVWSSSGANVLTF,TGTGCCAGCAGTTACGTCTGGAGTAGCTCTGGGGCCAACGTCCTGACTTTC
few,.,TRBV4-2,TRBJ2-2,CASSHGLVQTGELFF,TGTGCCAGCAGCCACGGACTGGTCCAGACCGGGGAGCTGTTTTTT
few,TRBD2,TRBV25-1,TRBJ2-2,CASSETGGGGELFF,TGTGCCAGCAGTGAAACGGGAGGGGGCGGGGAGCTGTTTTTT
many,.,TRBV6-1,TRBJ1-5,CASSGNQPQHF,TGTGCCAGCAGCGGTAATCAGCCCCAGCATTTT
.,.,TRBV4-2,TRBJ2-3,CASSQALPDTQYF,TGTGCCAGCAGCCAAGCCCTCCCCGATACGCAGTATTTT